This TCR beta chain is from a study of human T cells and chemical hapten exposure. Study as a whole: Cases of alopecia areata, totalis or universalis occurred in a predominantly female patient group. General study points: TCRs exceeding 1 in 1000 frequency stayed unchanged with DPC sensitization.

Unique molecular identifiers were attached to individual cDNA molecules within the library. One entry per CDR3 protein results from TCRdb running MiXCR on the RACE reads. The sample includes about 190,000 distinct CDR3 sequences, under 25% of them seen just once. The CDR3 is 16 residues long. J was trimmed by 8 bases and V by 1 base; bases with no gene match: 11. CDR1 SGHTA and CDR2 FQGNSA come from the germline V gene. The table lists this clonotype with many counts. Its matching antigen is unknown. As for time point: patch test 3, about 24 weeks after DPC sensitization. The treatment denotes: therapeutic diphenylcyclopropenone sensitization with weekly scalp DPC. Blood, whole and unfractionated, served as the source for total RNA extraction.

The chain recombines TRBV7-2 with TRBJ1-2, with 9 bases identical to TRBD1. This sequence originates from a woman aged 40-49 years with alopecia areata. Some clones in this sample may be carry-over from other donors' samples. The sample in question was whole blood, obtained in connection with sensitization to the hapten diphenylcyclopropenone (DPC). The CDR3 spells CASSLVSAGTGYGYTF. For the CDR3, the DNA is TGTGCCAGCAGCTTAGTTTCGGCGGGGACAGGGTACGGCTACACCTTC.